Presented here are 5 T cell receptor beta chains from one specimen sequenced in a study of shared clonotypes between healthy human individuals. This table comes from immunoSEQ multiplex PCR, and its TCRdb copy is limited to in-frame clones, with some not included. The sample has under 1,900,000 clones, approximately 98.5% seen once. The sample consisted of naive CD4+ T cells sorted from blood. Subset denoted: CD45RA+ positively selected. These TCRs come from a man aged 25 to 40 in good health.

This rearrangement joins TRBV6-5 to TRBJ2-7; 8 bases match TRBD2. CDR1 is MNHEY, CDR2 SVGAGI, per germline. Losses at the gene ends were 11 bases for V and 4 bases for J; bases not matched to a gene: 4. The CDR3 is 11 residues long. The CDR3 DNA reads TGTGCCGCGGGGGGAGCATACGAGCAGTACTTC. It translates to CAAGGAYEQYF.

The chain links TRBV4-3 to TRBJ2-3; 7 bases are shared with TRBD1. The CDR3 contains 16 residues. Trimming took 3 bases from V and 2 from J; bases not matched to a gene: 8. Germline assignment: CDR1 LGHNA and CDR2 YSLEER. The CDR3 sequence is CASSQSRTGPTDTQYF. Here the CDR3 DNA reads TGCGCCAGCAGCCAGTCTCGGACAGGCCCCACAGATACGCAGTATTTT.

A word on this clone: At the DNA level, this CDR3 is encoded by other sequences in the same sample as well. V is TRBV11-2 and J is TRBJ1-4; D is ambiguous. The length of the CDR3 is 12 residues. Deletions cut 5 bases from V and 4 bases from J, with 5 bases between. CDR1 and CDR2 (germline): SGHAT, FQNNGV. CDR3 region: CASSPVNEKLFF. CDR3 nucleotides: TGTGCCAGCAGCCCAGTTAATGAAAAACTGTTTTTT.

DNA of the CDR3: TGTGCCAGCAGCTCACCGGGACAGGGAAATGAAAAACTGTTTTTT. Encoded protein: CASSSPGQGNEKLFF. This rearrangement joins TRBV5-6 to TRBJ1-4; 9 bases line up with TRBD1. CDR1 is SGHDT, CDR2 YYEEEE, per germline. Losses at the gene ends were 3 bases for V and 5 bases for J; bases not matched to a gene: 5. This CDR3 is built from 15 residues.

The chain recombines TRBV4-1 with TRBJ1-4; no reliable D call. The CDR3 has 13 residues. The V end lost 6 bases, the J end lost 8 bases, and 13 bases lay between the germline ends. The V gene's germline CDR1 is MGHRA and CDR2 YSYEKL. CDR3 in DNA: TGCGCCAGCAGACGCATTCAGGAAGAAAAACTGTTTTTT. Translation gives CASRRIQEEKLFF.